This T cell receptor beta chain was identified during a study of shared T cell receptors in the human thymus (dated by TCRdb to about 2021). Some background on the complete study: The study examined how self-reactive, shared T-cell receptor alpha chains are generated in the human thymus.

The library was obtained by the immunoSEQ multiplex PCR assay. Not all clones reach the TCRdb copy of this immuneACCESS table, which keeps in-frame sequences only. Checked studies attribute under half of the gap to unresolved V genes and leave the rest unexplained. This sample comprises just under 550,000 clones, around 78% of them detected only once. The ten largest clones add up to about 0.013% of the sample. Turning to this clone: What this receptor recognizes is not known. Base quality data are lacking; no much larger clone is found one base away.

Germline trimming amounts to 1 base on V and 2 bases on J, with 23 as the count of junction bases outside the gene matches. The germline V gene encodes CDR1 MNHNS and CDR2 SASEGT. The CDR3 numbers 22 residues from cysteine through phenylalanine. Solely the CDR3 DNA is kept, with 66 bases framed from the first base. These sequences were also reported in another study, on human thymus T cells. That second report states: The donors were immunologically healthy infants in Finland who had open corrective cardiac surgery for congenital heart defects. The thymus tissue came from surgical resects taken out during corrective cardiac surgery. Both the thymic and the peripheral blood repertoires appeared to show biased V and J gene segment usage. The related research reported highly overlapping thymic TCR repertoires among unrelated individuals. TCR alpha and beta repertoires from roughly 8 infant thymus samples and a few related peripheral blood samples were characterized in the study. The infant donors were about 7 to 244 days old, and the cohort included six males and two females. After being mechanically released from the tissue, thymocytes were kept at -70 degrees C in pellets of about 9-34 million cells. Genomic DNA was extracted from frozen cell pellets with a QIAsymphony instrument. Using the immunoSEQ multiplex PCR assay, the TCRB and TCRAD loci were amplified from a standardized quantity of quality-controlled genomic DNA. The amplicons spanned the V(D)J region and were long enough to cover the CDR3 and allow V and J genes to be identified. The amplicons were sequenced on an Illumina platform via the commercial immunoSEQ service. Corrections for primer bias and sequencing errors followed previously described methods, while TCRAD and TCRB definitions were based on the IMGT database. Analysis of the repertoires was done with immunoSEQ Analyzer 3.0 and VDJTools and included basic statistics, V/J segment usage, diversity estimates, rarefaction and pairwise overlap. Chao1, ChaoE, Efron-Thisted, Shannon and inverse Simpson indices were used to estimate diversity, which was also estimated on datasets down-sampled to the smallest sample. Repertoire overlap was determined by strict matching of CDR3 nucleotide sequence, V gene and J gene, and Jaccard-based multidimensional scaling clustering was applied. On average, thymus samples yielded about 810,000 unique TCRB clonotypes, whereas blood samples yielded some 92,000.

The sample was thymocytes. This sequence uses TRBV6-1 and TRBJ1-2; a stretch of 9 junction bases matches TRBD1. The TCR sequence derives from a boy less than two years old with a congenital heart defect. Donor details come from another sample of the same person, matched by shared clones. The CDR3 corresponds to CASSEEVNLYDRGTHSNYGYTF. The sequenced DNA: TGTGCCAGCAGTGAAGAAGTGAACCTGTATGACAGGGGGACTCACTCCAACTATGGCTACACCTTC.